Sequencing of this T cell receptor beta chain was carried out in a study of blood T cell repertoires in COVID-19. Profiled with immunoSEQ multiplex PCR; TCRdb holds only in-frame clones, not every one. The repertoire holds fewer than 250,000 clones, with around four fifths as singletons. The CDR3 length is 14 residues. The ends lost 6 bases at V and 2 bases at J; junction bases unmatched: 6. In germline, CDR1 is SQVTM, CDR2 ANQGSEA. The sequence was obtained from a woman between 55 and 75 years old with active or convalescent COVID-19. This chain joins TRBV29-1 and TRBJ2-2, with 7 bases that match TRBD1. The sample comprised peripheral blood. CDR3: CSVLDRQNTGELFF. CDR3 bases: TGCAGCGTGCTGGACAGGCAAAACACCGGGGAGCTGTTTTTT.